The 31 T cell receptor beta chains given below trace back to one sample, sequenced in a study of CD8 T cells in Susac syndrome. With random hexamers, reverse transcription was performed on about 0.5 to 1 ug of RNA. One entry per CDR3 protein, called by TCRdb with MiXCR from the immunoSEQ multiplex PCR reads. The repertoire includes about 170,000 distinct CDR3 sequences, about 96% of them detected once, and around 0.12% sits in the top ten. The sequenced material came from CD4+ T cells from PBMCs. The receptor set was obtained from a human donor with Susac syndrome.

The genes are TRBV20-1 and TRBJ2-1; 9 bases match TRBD1. In germline, CDR1 is DFQATT, CDR2 SNEGSKA (reference sequence). The CDR3 covers 14 residues. Trimming cost V 5 bases and J 6 bases; bases outside gene matches: 8. CDR3 nucleotides: TGCAGTGCTCTGAGACAGGGGGTTGGCAATGAGCAGTTCTTC. Translating gives CSALRQGVGNEQFF.

This clonotype is a singleton in its sample. The rearrangement uses TRBV28 and TRBJ2-7; no clear D gene. CDR1 is MDHEN and CDR2 is SYDVKM in the germline V gene. The CDR3 has 12 amino acids. V lost 7 bases and J 3 bases, leaving 10 bases between the germline ends. The CDR3 is CASTNSDYEQYF. CDR3 sequence (DNA): TGTGCCAGCACGAACAGCGACTACGAGCAGTACTTC.

V is TRBV5-1 and J is TRBJ2-3; 9 bases fit TRBD1. This CDR3 has 15 amino acids. V lost 7 bases to trimming and J lost 5 bases; unmatched junction nucleotides: 11. CDR1 and CDR2 (germline): SGHRS, YFSETQ. CDR3 protein: CASSYRDRAGDTQYF. CDR3 nucleotide sequence: TGCGCCAGCTCATACCGGGACAGGGCGGGAGATACGCAGTATTTT.

This clonotype has just one count. This chain connects TRBV28 to TRBJ1-2; D remains ambiguous. This CDR3 has 11 residues. Germline V gene lookup returns CDR1 MDHEN and CDR2 SYDVKM. Trimming stripped 7 bases from V and 2 bases from J, with 5 bases between. Here the CDR3 reads CASKRNYGYTF. Written as DNA, the CDR3 is TGTGCCAGCAAGCGAAACTATGGCTACACCTTC.

This chain joins TRBV5-1 and TRBJ2-1; TRBD2 aligns across 12 bases. CDR1 SGHRS and CDR2 YFSETQ come from the germline V gene. CDR3 length equals 15 residues. V dropped 4 bases and J dropped 8; count of bases not matched to a gene: 7. CDR3 loop: CASSPTSGRMYEQFF. CDR3 nucleotides: TGCGCCAGCAGCCCGACTAGCGGGAGAATGTATGAGCAGTTCTTC.

This rearrangement joins TRBV30 to TRBJ2-3; the match to TRBD2 covers 9 bases. Germline V lookup: CDR1 GTSNPN, CDR2 SVGIG (reference sequence). CDR3 size: 12 residues. The V gene end was trimmed by 8 bases and the J gene end by 4 bases; junction bases not matched to a gene: 4. CDR3: CARTSESDTQYF. In DNA, the CDR3 is TGTGCCAGGACTAGCGAGTCAGATACGCAGTATTTT. Drawing the rest from reference TRBV30 and TRBJ2-3, the complete variable domain is SQTIHQWPATLVQPVGSPLSLECTVEGTSNPNLYWYRQAAGRGLQLLFYSVGIGQISSEVPQNLSASRPQDRQFILSSKKLLLSDSGFYLCARTSESDTQYFGPGTRLTVL.

The chain is built from TRBV4-3 and TRBJ1-1, with D unresolved. Germline V CDR1 and CDR2: LGHNA, YSLEER. The V and J ends lost 0 bases and 8 bases respectively, with 10 bases between them. The CDR3 is 13 residues long. The CDR3 spells CASSQDLIREAFF. CDR3 DNA: TGCGCCAGCAGCCAAGATCTTATCCGGGAAGCTTTCTTT.

The rearrangement uses TRBV6-2 or TRBV6-3 and TRBJ1-4; TRBD1 matches at 7 bases. The junction had 6 bases not matched to a gene; V was cut back by 5 bases and J by 6 bases. Germline CDR1 MNHEY, CDR2 SVGEGT. The CDR3 has 14 residues. The DNA for the CDR3 is TGTGCCAGCAGTAACGGGGACAGAGATGAAAAACTGTTTTTT. It is translated as CASSNGDRDEKLFF.

The chain employs TRBV20-1 and TRBJ1-2; 7 nucleotides match TRBD1. Per the germline V gene, CDR1 is DFQATT and CDR2 is SNEGSKA (reference sequence). CDR3 length: 12 residues. The CDR3 sequence: CSLRTGANGYTF. The CDR3 coding sequence is TGCAGCCTACGAACAGGGGCTAATGGCTACACCTTC.

The gene calls are TRBV9 and TRBJ1-3; tentative D call: TRBD1 (6 bases). CDR3 length: 15 residues. Germline-derived CDR1 and CDR2 are SGDLS and YYNGEE. Trimming stripped 0 bases from V and 3 bases from J, with 10 bases between. The CDR3 sequence: CASSVDGQLGNTIYF. The DNA for the CDR3 is TGTGCCAGCAGCGTAGACGGACAGCTTGGAAACACCATATATTTT.

The chain combines TRBV12-3 or TRBV12-4 with TRBJ2-2; perhaps TRBD2 as D (6 bases). This CDR3 has 16 residues. Trimming pared 5 bases from V and 0 bases from J, leaving 13 bases between. As DNA, the CDR3 is TGTGCCAGCAGTCCCTGGGGGGACCCGAACACCGGGGAGCTGTTTTTT. This sequence encodes CASSPWGDPNTGELFF.

The rearrangement links TRBV24-1 to TRBJ2-2; D not resolved. This CDR3 is 12 amino acids long. Between the trimmed V and J ends, which lost 5 bases and 5 bases, there was a span of 5 bases. CDR1 and CDR2 (germline): KGHDR, SFDVKD. The CDR3 DNA reads as TGTGCCACCAGTGCGGAGACCGGGGAGCTGTTTTTT. As protein: CATSAETGELFF.

The chain links TRBV9 to TRBJ2-3; no reliable D call. Germline CDR1 and CDR2: SGDLS and YYNGEE. The CDR3 totals 14 residues. The ends were cut back, 4 bases at V and 1 base at J, with 10 bases in the middle. The CDR3 DNA sequence: TGTGCCAGCAGCTCCAGCCCTGGCACAGATACGCAGTATTTT. Amino acids: CASSSSPGTDTQYF.

This chain connects TRBV28 to TRBJ2-7, with D possibly called TRBD1 or TRBD2 (6 bases each). There are 14 residues in the CDR3. Per germline, CDR1 MDHEN and CDR2 SYDVKM. V lost 2 bases and J 7 bases, leaving 15 bases between the germline ends. The DNA for the CDR3 is TGTGCCAGCAGTTTAGTCGGGGGCAAGAGGGAGCAGTACTTC. This codes for CASSLVGGKREQYF.

The CDR3 here is CASRKSSSYEQYV. The CDR3 DNA reads TGTGCCAGCCGGAAGTCTAGCTCCTACGAGCAGTACGTC. The chain recombines TRBV6-2 or TRBV6-3 with TRBJ2-7, with D uncertain. V lost 8 bases, J lost 0 bases, and 11 bases lay in between. The CDR3 loop spans 13 amino acids. Germline V gene sequence: CDR1 MNHEY, CDR2 SVGEGT.

The V call is TRBV29-1, the J call TRBJ1-2; 10 nucleotides agree with TRBD1. Germline V gives CDR1 SQVTM, CDR2 ANQGSEA. The CDR3 sequence is 16 residues long. The V segment lost 1 base and the J segment 4 bases; nucleotides outside the gene matches: 9. CDR3 amino acids: CSVEVLTRTGGYGYTF. In DNA, the CDR3 is TGCAGCGTTGAAGTTCTTACGCGGACAGGGGGCTATGGCTACACCTTC. The entire variable domain, with the rest obtained from reference TRBV29-1 and TRBJ1-2, is as follows: SAVISQKPSRDICQRGTSLTIQCQVDSQVTMMFWYRQQPGQSLTLIATANQGSEATYESGFVIDKFPISRPNLTFSTLTVSNMSPEDSSIYLCSVEVLTRTGGYGYTFGSGTRLTVV.

The chain couples TRBV5-4 to TRBJ2-1; D is unresolved. Germline CDR1 SGHNT, CDR2 YYREEE (reference sequence). This CDR3 region has 13 residues. Trimming stripped 1 base from V and 4 bases from J, with 6 bases between. CDR3 loop: CASSLPKYNEQFF. CDR3 DNA: TGTGCCAGCAGCTTGCCTAAGTACAATGAGCAGTTCTTC.

The V call is TRBV2, the J call TRBJ2-1; D unclear. The V end lost 6 bases, the J end lost 5 bases, and 14 bases lay between the germline ends. The germline V gene has CDR1 SNHLY and CDR2 FYNNEI. The CDR3 is made up of 14 amino acids. CDR3 DNA: TGTGCCAGCAGGAGGAGCCCAGGCAACAATGAGCAGTTCTTC. This encodes CASRRSPGNNEQFF.

This chain joins TRBV20-1 and TRBJ2-3, with 14 bases that match TRBD2. From germline, CDR1 is DFQATT and CDR2 SNEGSKA (reference sequence). The CDR3 covers 13 residues. In DNA form, the CDR3 reads TGCAGGGTGACTAGCGGGAGGGCAGATACGCAGTATTTT. Protein: CRVTSGRADTQYF.

CDR3 nucleotides: TGTGCCAGCAGTGAACGGGATGAGCAGTTCTTC. Encoded protein: CASSERDEQFF. V usage is TRBV2 and J usage is TRBJ2-1; D is uncertain. The CDR3 length is 11 residues. V was shortened by 2 bases and J by 8 bases, with 4 bases between the two germline ends. CDR1 is SNHLY, CDR2 FYNNEI, per germline.

This clonotype was counted once. This chain uses TRBV19 with TRBJ1-5, with D unclear. CDR3 size: 16 residues. V was trimmed by 5 bases and J by 0 bases, leaving 14 bases between them. Germline V CDR1 and CDR2: LNHDA, SQIVND (reference sequence). The CDR3: CASSSGPNHSNQPQHF. As DNA, the CDR3 is TGTGCCAGTAGTTCCGGGCCCAACCATAGCAATCAGCCCCAGCATTTT.

The chain carries TRBV11-1 and TRBJ1-1; D is unresolved. The CDR3 is 13 amino acids. V was trimmed by 1 base and J by 0 bases, leaving 3 bases between them. In germline, CDR1 is SGHAT, CDR2 FQDESV (reference sequence). CDR3 coding DNA: TGTGCCAGCAGCTTAGGCCTGAACACTGAAGCTTTCTTT. This encodes CASSLGLNTEAFF.

The V gene is TRBV19, the J gene TRBJ1-3, with 7 nucleotides matching TRBD1. J gave up 0 bases and V 6 bases, and 2 bases lay outside the gene matches. This CDR3 is 14 amino acids long. Germline loops: CDR1 LNHDA, CDR2 SQIVND (reference sequence). The CDR3 sequence is CASRGQSSGNTIYF. The CDR3 DNA follows: TGTGCCAGTAGGGGACAGAGCTCTGGAAACACCATATATTTT.

This chain links TRBV24-1 with TRBJ2-3, with 7 nucleotides matching TRBD1. Per germline, CDR1 KGHDR and CDR2 SFDVKD. Germline trimming cut 5 bases from V and 6 bases from J; bases unmatched to any gene: 1. This CDR3 has 12 residues. CDR3 bases: TGTGCCACCAGTGTCAGGGGGGATACGCAGTATTTT. Translating it yields CATSVRGDTQYF.

This clonotype was found once. V usage is TRBV25-1 and J usage is TRBJ2-3; 7 nucleotides agree with TRBD1. The V gene's germline CDR1 is MGHDK and CDR2 SYGVNS. CDR3 size: 15 residues. V dropped 1 base and J dropped 1; count of bases not matched to a gene: 2. CDR3 protein: CASSEFTGGTDTQYF. The CDR3 DNA follows: TGTGCCAGCAGTGAATTTACAGGGGGCACAGATACGCAGTATTTT.

The table lists this clonotype with a count of one. This chain uses TRBV20-1 with TRBJ2-2; D remains unclear. The V gene lost 0 bases and the J gene lost 1 base, with 6 bases spanning the gap. The CDR3 runs 14 residues. Germline CDR1 reads DFQATT; CDR2 reads SNEGSKA (reference sequence). In DNA, the CDR3 is TGCAGTGCTAGAGACCTAAAGAACACCGGGGAGCTGTTTTTT. Its protein product is CSARDLKNTGELFF.

This clonotype appeared once. V usage is TRBV20-1 and J usage is TRBJ1-1; D gene ambiguous. The CDR3 runs 12 residues. V shed 6 bases and J shed 2 bases, with 10 bases lying between them. Per germline, CDR1 DFQATT and CDR2 SNEGSKA (reference sequence). CDR3 region: CSARSLNTEAFF. CDR3 in DNA: TGCAGTGCACGCAGCCTTAACACTGAAGCTTTCTTT.

V is TRBV20-1 and J is TRBJ1-5; D call uncertain. In germline, CDR1 is DFQATT, CDR2 SNEGSKA (reference sequence). The ends were cut back, 1 base at V and 7 bases at J, with 5 bases in the middle. There are 11 residues in the CDR3. The CDR3 is CSARAGQPQHF. The CDR3, as DNA: TGCAGTGCTAGAGCTGGCCAGCCCCAGCATTTT.

The CDR3 reads CSGSRSTGETEAFF. In DNA form, the CDR3 reads TGCAGCGGCTCTCGGTCTACGGGAGAAACTGAAGCTTTCTTT. This rearrangement joins TRBV29-1 to TRBJ1-1; unclear D gene. Germline assignment: CDR1 SQVTM and CDR2 ANQGSEA. Trimming pared 7 bases from V and 5 bases from J, leaving 20 bases between. The CDR3 is 14 amino acids.

The chain joins TRBV4-1 to TRBJ2-3, with no clear D. CDR1 and CDR2 (germline): MGHRA, YSYEKL. With 1 base removed from V and 7 bases from J, the gap between germline ends came to 12 bases. This CDR3 has 14 amino acids. The CDR3 sequence is CASSQVTTENTQYF. The CDR3 coding sequence is TGCGCCAGCAGCCAAGTGACCACGGAGAATACGCAGTATTTT.

The J gene is TRBJ2-7, the V gene TRBV28, with D hard to call. The CDR3 covers 12 residues. The germline V and J ends were trimmed by 5 bases and 2 bases, with 7 bases remaining between them. Germline CDR1 and CDR2: MDHEN and SYDVKM. CDR3 amino acids: CASSIQAYEQYF. The CDR3 DNA reads TGTGCCAGCAGTATACAAGCCTACGAGCAGTACTTC.